The clone carrying this T cell receptor (beta chain) was detected only once. Antigen: not known. Naive CD8 cells lacked CD45RO and underwent positive selection for CCR7, leaving out terminally differentiated effector memory CD45RA+ cells. The V segment lost 0 bases and the J segment 7 bases; nucleotides outside the gene matches: 6. Germline assignment: CDR1 ENHRY and CDR2 SYGVKD. CDR3 length: 16 residues. This specimen comes from a study of shared clonotypes between healthy human individuals. The table came from immunoSEQ multiplex PCR; TCRdb's copy has only in-frame clones and leaves some out. The data contain around 2,000,000 clones, less than 95% of them singletons. Study findings and constraints: Among donors, clonotype sharing was expected to be affected by sequencing depth.

V usage is TRBV10-3 and J usage is TRBJ2-1, with 10 bases identical to TRBD2. The TCR was taken from a man between 18 and 35 years old in good health. Sequencing was performed on naive CD8+ T cells sorted from blood. The CDR3 sequence: CAISESSGRAGNEQFF. CDR3 bases: TGTGCCATCAGTGAGTCGAGCGGGAGGGCCGGTAATGAGCAGTTCTTC.